Presented here are 18 T cell receptor beta chains from one specimen sequenced in a study of blood T cell repertoires in COVID-19. Profiled with immunoSEQ multiplex PCR; TCRdb holds only in-frame clones, not every one. The sample comprises some 200,000 clones, about 86% of which are singletons, and 1.3% rests with the top ten. Sequenced input: PBMCs or T cells enriched from blood (not recorded which). The receptors derive from a woman in her forties with acute COVID-19.

This chain connects TRBV15 to TRBJ2-3; TRBD1 agrees at 7 bases. Germline loops: CDR1 LNHNV, CDR2 YYDKDF (reference sequence). The CDR3 is 16 residues long. The V and J ends lost 5 bases and 4 bases, in that order; junction bases with no gene match: 12. CDR3 in DNA: TGTGCCACCAGCGATCCATCGGGACAGCAACCAGATACGCAGTATTTT. It specifies CATSDPSGQQPDTQYF.

This clone was observed a handful of times. The V and J genes are TRBV9 and TRBJ2-2, with 11 bases that match TRBD2. This CDR3 is built from 17 residues. CDR1 and CDR2 from the germline V gene are SGDLS and YYNGEE. V shed 3 bases, J shed 0 bases, and the junction held 4 bases outside the gene matches. The chain's CDR3 is CASSALAGGTNTGELFF. In DNA form, the CDR3 reads TGTGCCAGCAGCGCTCTAGCGGGAGGCACGAACACCGGGGAGCTGTTTTTT.

The rearrangement links TRBV7-2 to TRBJ1-6, with TRBD1 matching over 9 bases. V shed 5 bases, J shed 11 bases, and the junction held 7 bases outside the gene matches. Germline assignment: CDR1 SGHTA and CDR2 FQGNSA. There are 14 residues in the CDR3. For the CDR3, the DNA is TGTGCCAGCAGCCAGGGACAGGGATGGACACCCCTCCACTTT. The encoded protein is CASSQGQGWTPLHF.

The chain employs TRBV14 and TRBJ2-1; TRBD1 is a possible D gene (5 bases). The CDR3 contains 16 residues. V gave up 1 base and J gave up 8 bases, with 18 bases separating them. Germline values: CDR1 SGHDN, CDR2 FVKESK. The CDR3 loop reads CASSQGLGRGGHEQFF. The DNA for the CDR3 is TGTGCCAGCAGCCAAGGATTGGGTAGGGGTGGCCATGAGCAGTTCTTC.

J is TRBJ1-6 and V is TRBV6-5; TRBD1 might be the D (5 bases). Germline loops: CDR1 MNHEY, CDR2 SVGAGI. The V end was cut by 4 bases, the J end by 10 bases, with 17 bases between. The CDR3 consists of 15 residues. CDR3: CASSLGLPVESPLHF. CDR3 DNA sequence: TGTGCCAGCAGTTTGGGACTCCCTGTGGAGTCACCCCTCCACTTT.

In this sample, this clone turned up once. V usage is TRBV3-1 (or the pseudogene TRBV3-2) and J usage is TRBJ2-3, with D perhaps TRBD2 (7 bases). Germline V lookup: CDR1 LGHDT, CDR2 YNNKEL (reference sequence). The CDR3 sequence is 15 residues long. V dropped 0 bases and J dropped 10 bases, with 17 bases sitting between them. The CDR3 nucleotides read TGTGCCAGCAGCCAAGACTTGGGGGGGCCGCGGGCGCAGTATTTT. Protein sequence: CASSQDLGGPRAQYF.

V usage is TRBV29-1 and J usage is TRBJ1-5; TRBD1 matches 7 bases. The CDR3 covers 13 residues. CDR1 SQVTM and CDR2 ANQGSEA come from the germline V gene. V trimming: 7 bases; J trimming: 6 bases; junction bases outside the gene matches: 9. CDR3 in DNA: TGCAGCGCATCAACAGGGGTGGGTCAGCCCCAGCATTTT. This encodes CSASTGVGQPQHF.

CDR3 nucleotide sequence: TGTGCCAGCAAATTAGAGGGGGGGAGCACTGAAGCTTTCTTT. Residues: CASKLEGGSTEAFF. V usage is TRBV6-5 and J usage is TRBJ1-1, with a weak D call TRBD1 (6 bases). The V and J ends lost 7 bases and 4 bases respectively, with 16 bases between them. This CDR3 spans 14 amino acids. Per germline, CDR1 MNHEY and CDR2 SVGAGI.

The rearrangement joins TRBV5-4 to TRBJ2-3; TRBD1 aligns across 8 bases. Unmatched junction bases numbered 9, after V lost 6 bases and J lost 3 bases. CDR1 and CDR2 from the germline V gene are SGHNT and YYREEE (reference sequence). This CDR3 is built from 15 residues. The CDR3 sequence is CASTSQGAGTDTQYF. DNA for the CDR3: TGTGCCAGCACCTCCCAGGGGGCGGGTACAGATACGCAGTATTTT.

The genes are TRBV15 and TRBJ2-1, with TRBD2 matching over 9 bases. The CDR3 contains 17 residues. Germline values: CDR1 LNHNV, CDR2 YYDKDF (reference sequence). V lost 3 bases and J lost 7; bases outside the gene matches: 13. CDR3 sequence (DNA): TGTGCCACCAGCAGCCCGGGGGTAGCGGGGGTTAGGAATGAGCAGTTCTTC. Translating gives CATSSPGVAGVRNEQFF.

The chain has TRBV5-5 and TRBJ2-2; 10 positions agree with TRBD1. Looked up from germline, CDR1 is SGHKS and CDR2 is YYEKEE (reference sequence). The CDR3 length is 17 residues. J was trimmed by 0 bases and V by 3 bases; bases with no gene match: 5. CDR3: CASSSGQGGSNTGELFF. The CDR3 DNA is TGTGCCAGCAGCTCAGGACAGGGGGGATCGAACACCGGGGAGCTGTTTTTT.

The chain has TRBV7-9 and TRBJ1-6, with a weak D call TRBD1 (5 bases). The ends were cut back, 2 bases at V and 10 bases at J, with 15 bases in the middle. The CDR3 runs 15 residues. In germline, CDR1 is SEHNR, CDR2 FQNEAQ (reference sequence). The chain's CDR3 is CASSLIRGAGSPLHF. For the CDR3, the DNA is TGTGCCAGCAGCTTAATTAGGGGCGCGGGATCACCCCTCCACTTT. The complete variable domain, with remaining parts taken from reference TRBV7-9 and TRBJ1-6, reads DTGVSQNPRHKITKRGQNVTFRCDPISEHNRLYWYRQTLGQGPEFLTYFQNEAQLEKSRLLSDRFSAERPKGSFSTLEIQRTEQGDSAMYLCASSLIRGAGSPLHFGNGTRLTVT.

The chain employs TRBV4-1 and TRBJ1-6; no clear D. The ends were cut back, 1 base at V and 3 bases at J, with 10 bases in the middle. Germline values: CDR1 MGHRA, CDR2 YSYEKL. CDR3 size: 16 residues. CDR3 sequence reads: CASSQAASVYNSPLHF. The CDR3 DNA is TGCGCCAGCAGCCAAGCTGCGTCGGTCTATAATTCACCCCTCCACTTT.

The chain couples TRBV5-6 to TRBJ1-3, with 9 bases lining up with TRBD1. This CDR3 has 16 amino acids. In germline, CDR1 is SGHDT, CDR2 YYEEEE. Unmatched junction bases numbered 5, after V lost 0 bases and J lost 4 bases. CDR3 nucleotide sequence: TGTGCCAGCAGCTTGGGGACAGGGGCTGGAGGAAACACCATATATTTT. Amino acids: CASSLGTGAGGNTIYF. Drawing the rest from reference TRBV5-6 and TRBJ1-3, the complete variable domain is DAGVTQSPTHLIKTRGQQVTLRCSPKSGHDTVSWYQQALGQGPQFIFQYYEEEERQRGNFPDRFSGHQFPNYSSELNVNALLLGDSALYLCASSLGTGAGGNTIYFGEGSWLTVV.

This rearrangement joins TRBV3-1 (or the pseudogene TRBV3-2) to TRBJ1-2, with D hard to call. From germline, CDR1 is LGHDT and CDR2 YNNKEL (reference sequence). The CDR3 runs 15 residues. V lost 2 bases and J lost 4, with 14 bases in between. The CDR3 here is CASSQRGQALYGYTF. The CDR3, as DNA: TGTGCCAGCAGCCAAAGAGGGCAGGCCCTCTATGGCTACACCTTC.

The rearrangement uses TRBV3-1 (or the pseudogene TRBV3-2) and TRBJ2-1; TRBD2 matches at 8 bases. Trimming at V came to 1 base and at J to 9 bases, leaving 11 bases not matched to a gene. CDR3 length: 16 residues. Germline CDR1 reads LGHDT; CDR2 reads YNNKEL (reference sequence). CDR3 coding DNA: TGTGCCAGCAGCCAAGGTTCCGGGGGGGCTAACGGTGAGCAGTTCTTC. The encoded protein is CASSQGSGGANGEQFF.

This clone occurred once. The rearrangement joins TRBV29-1 to TRBJ2-5; 9 nucleotides align to TRBD1. V dropped 3 bases and J dropped 7; count of bases not matched to a gene: 9. The CDR3 runs to 14 residues. Per germline, CDR1 SQVTM and CDR2 ANQGSEA. CDR3 sequence (DNA): TGCAGCGTTGAGCGGACAGGGGCCCCAGGGACCCAGTACTTC. This codes for CSVERTGAPGTQYF.

The V and J genes are TRBV7-9 and TRBJ1-2; tentatively, D is TRBD1 (5 bases). Trimming stripped 1 base from V and 8 bases from J, with 17 bases between. The CDR3 sequence is 15 residues long. The germline V gene encodes CDR1 SEHNR and CDR2 FQNEAQ (reference sequence). In DNA form, the CDR3 reads TGTGCCAGCAGCTTAGGCGGCGGGGACTCGAGGGGCTACACCTTC. Translation gives CASSLGGGDSRGYTF.